The next 11 T cell receptor beta chains were all read from a single sample in a study of T cell responses to AZD1222 COVID-19 vaccine. Repertoires were generated with immunoSEQ multiplex PCR, while TCRdb's copy carries only in-frame clones and drops some. The table shows roughly 190,000 clones, with approximately 90% occurring only once. This material consisted of peripheral blood, taken 28 days after the second AZD1222 dose. The receptors here all came from an adult who received the AZD1222 COVID-19 vaccine.

The chain recombines TRBV7-3 with TRBJ2-5, with 7 bases matching TRBD1. Germline CDR1 and CDR2: SGHTA and FQGTGA. The CDR3 consists of 15 residues. J was trimmed by 1 base and V by 2 bases; bases with no gene match: 4. DNA of the CDR3: TGTGCCAGCAGCTTAGTCCCAGGGGGCCAAGAGACCCAGTACTTC. This translates into CASSLVPGGQETQYF.

This chain joins TRBV6-5 and TRBJ2-7, with D unclear. CDR1 and CDR2 (germline): MNHEY, SVGAGI. This CDR3 is 14 amino acids long. V lost 7 bases and J 3 bases, leaving 16 bases between the germline ends. The DNA of the CDR3 is TGTGCCAGCAAAACGACCCCCAGTCACTACGAGCAGTACTTC. Encoded protein: CASKTTPSHYEQYF.

V usage is TRBV29-1 and J usage is TRBJ1-5; D gene ambiguous. This CDR3 spans 13 amino acids. The germline V gene has CDR1 SQVTM and CDR2 ANQGSEA. V was pared by 5 bases and J by 10 bases, with 18 bases between. The CDR3 loop reads CSVWSKVSNPQHF. Here the CDR3 DNA reads TGCAGCGTTTGGTCTAAGGTAAGTAATCCCCAGCATTTT.

This chain uses TRBV5-1 with TRBJ2-7, with 7 bases lining up with TRBD1. Trimming removed 0 bases from V and 7 bases from J; junction bases left unmatched: 10. The CDR3 sequence is 15 residues long. The germline gives CDR1 SGHRS, CDR2 YFSETQ. CDR3: CASSLGETGSWEQYF. CDR3 coding DNA: TGCGCCAGCAGCTTGGGTGAGACAGGGAGTTGGGAGCAGTACTTC.

J is TRBJ2-7 and V is TRBV18; D gene unclear. Germline CDR1 and CDR2: KGHSH and LQKENI. CDR3 length: 13 amino acids. V lost 3 bases, J lost 7 bases, and 13 bases lay in between. CDR3 in amino acids: CASSPITMREQYF. CDR3 coding DNA: TGTGCCAGCTCACCCATAACTATGAGGGAGCAGTACTTC.

The chain employs TRBV2 and TRBJ1-3, with 7 bases aligning to TRBD1. V lost 1 base to trimming and J lost 3 bases; unmatched junction nucleotides: 12. The CDR3 loop spans 18 amino acids. Germline V gene sequence: CDR1 SNHLY, CDR2 FYNNEI. CDR3 residues: CASSEDRRGRGFGNTIYF. In DNA form, the CDR3 reads TGTGCCAGCAGTGAAGATAGGCGGGGCAGGGGGTTTGGAAACACCATATATTTT.

The V call is TRBV3-1 (or the pseudogene TRBV3-2), the J call TRBJ1-3; maybe TRBD1 (5 bases). The CDR3 totals 19 residues. With 4 bases removed from V and 0 bases from J, the gap between germline ends came to 22 bases. Germline V gene data show CDR1 as LGHDT and CDR2 as YNNKEL (reference sequence). CDR3 region: CASSLHPSRQGLSGNTIYF. CDR3 sequence (DNA): TGTGCCAGCAGCCTCCATCCCTCTCGGCAGGGCCTCTCTGGAAACACCATATATTTT.

This chain uses TRBV2 with TRBJ2-1, with TRBD2 as a possible D gene (6 bases). Germline-derived CDR1 and CDR2 are SNHLY and FYNNEI. Trimming stripped 3 bases from V and 4 bases from J, with 16 bases between. This CDR3 has 16 residues. The CDR3 nucleotides read TGTGCCAGCAGTGAGAGACACCGGGACTCGTACAATGAGCAGTTCTTC. This codes for CASSERHRDSYNEQFF.

V is TRBV5-4 and J is TRBJ2-1, with D perhaps TRBD2 (5 bases). Germline V gene lookup returns CDR1 SGHNT and CDR2 YYREEE (reference sequence). Trimming stripped 4 bases from V and 2 bases from J, with 16 bases between. The CDR3 is 16 amino acids. The CDR3 sequence is CASSIPRVSAYNEQFF. CDR3 in DNA: TGTGCCAGCAGCATCCCCCGTGTTAGCGCCTACAATGAGCAGTTCTTC.

The rearrangement joins TRBV6-5 to TRBJ2-7, with TRBD1 identical over 7 bases. V dropped 4 bases and J dropped 1; count of bases not matched to a gene: 7. The CDR3 runs to 15 residues. Germline CDR1 is MNHEY and CDR2 is SVGAGI. CDR3 residues: CASSLQDRSSYEQYF. The CDR3 region has the DNA TGTGCCAGCAGTTTACAGGACAGGAGTTCCTACGAGCAGTACTTC.

The V call is TRBV6-5, the J call TRBJ1-5; 7 positions agree with TRBD1. CDR3 length equals 14 residues. Germline CDR1 is MNHEY and CDR2 is SVGAGI. After removal of 6 bases from V and 6 bases from J, the junction contained 8 bases not matched to a gene. CDR3: CASSSGQVSQPQHF. In DNA form, the CDR3 reads TGTGCCAGCAGCTCCGGACAGGTCAGTCAGCCCCAGCATTTT.